The TCR beta chain under discussion was sequenced for a study of blood T cell repertoires in COVID-19. As for the study in general: Samples taken during acute and convalescent COVID-19 were collected in the United States, Italy and Spain.

Under the authors' procedure: It was from reference gene primer amplification that nucleated cell counts were estimated. This table comes from immunoSEQ multiplex PCR, and its TCRdb copy is limited to in-frame clones, with some not included. That table gives V, J and clone size, and the DNA gave D and trimming. The table shows about 78,000 clones, with 84% occurring only once. This receptor was taken from a man aged 50-59 years with acute or convalescent COVID-19. The sample was peripheral blood.

DNA of the CDR3: TGCAGCGTTACCACAGGGCTGAGCACTGAAGCTTTCTTT. Translating gives CSVTTGLSTEAFF. The genes are TRBV29-1 and TRBJ1-1; tentatively, D is TRBD1 (6 bases). The CDR3 covers 13 residues. Germline CDR1 reads SQVTM; CDR2 reads ANQGSEA. The V end was cut by 5 bases, the J end by 4 bases, with 14 bases between.